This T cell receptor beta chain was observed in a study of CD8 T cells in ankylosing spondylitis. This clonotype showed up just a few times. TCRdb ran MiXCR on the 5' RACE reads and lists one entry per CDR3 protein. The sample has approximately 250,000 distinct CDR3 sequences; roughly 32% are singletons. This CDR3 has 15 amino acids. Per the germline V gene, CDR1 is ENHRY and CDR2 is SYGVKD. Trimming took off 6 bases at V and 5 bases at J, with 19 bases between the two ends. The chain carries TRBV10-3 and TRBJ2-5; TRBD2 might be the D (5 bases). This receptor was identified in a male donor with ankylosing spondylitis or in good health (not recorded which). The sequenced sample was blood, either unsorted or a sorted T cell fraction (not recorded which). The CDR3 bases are TGTGCCATCAGCCCGGACGGGATGGGTGGGGAGACCCAGTACTTC. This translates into CAISPDGMGGETQYF.